Detailed here is one T cell receptor (beta chain). This entry belongs to a study of blood T cell repertoires in COVID-19. Using immunoSEQ multiplex PCR, the repertoire was profiled, and TCRdb retains in-frame clones only, with some absent. Among 75,000 to 95,000 clones, approximately 91% were seen once, and the ten largest hold around 1.6%. This CDR3 is 16 amino acids long. Trimming pared 2 bases from V and 2 bases from J, leaving 10 bases between. Germline-derived CDR1 and CDR2 are SNHLY and FYNNEI. The source material was peripheral blood. The gene calls are TRBV2 and TRBJ2-6, with D tentatively TRBD1 (5 bases). The clonotype originates from a man between 60 and 75 years old with acute or convalescent COVID-19. The CDR3 region has the DNA TGTGCCAGCAGTGAACAGGGTCGGGCTGGGGCCAACGTCCTGACTTTC. As protein: CASSEQGRAGANVLTF.